The text below deals with one TCR beta chain. Its specificity is unknown. PCR was performed a second time for about 7 to 11 cycles using a sample-barcoded 5' primer and a J-beta primer mix. With 12 random nucleotides, a template-switch adaptor tagged each individual cDNA molecule. Researchers report that each sample yielded at least 3 million CDR3-containing paired-end reads. One entry per CDR3 protein results from TCRdb running MiXCR on the 5' RACE reads. Counted here are roughly 2 million distinct CDR3 sequences, approximately 50% occurring once; the ten biggest clones make up about 2.1%. These data are taken from a study of blood T cells in healthy people across ages. Study conclusions and caveats: Comparison with aged donors showed that long-lived donors had more naive CD4+ cells and higher diversity.

What was sequenced was blood. This sequence originates from a woman between 40 and 55 years old in good health.

The CDR3 protein is CASRQGTSNEKLFF. CDR3 sequence (DNA): TGTGCCAGCAGGCAGGGTACTTCTAATGAAAAACTGTTTTTT. This chain connects TRBV6-5 to TRBJ1-4; maybe TRBD1 (5 bases). Germline CDR1 MNHEY, CDR2 SVGAGI. Between the trimmed V and J ends, which lost 6 bases and 3 bases, there was a span of 11 bases. The CDR3 runs 14 residues.